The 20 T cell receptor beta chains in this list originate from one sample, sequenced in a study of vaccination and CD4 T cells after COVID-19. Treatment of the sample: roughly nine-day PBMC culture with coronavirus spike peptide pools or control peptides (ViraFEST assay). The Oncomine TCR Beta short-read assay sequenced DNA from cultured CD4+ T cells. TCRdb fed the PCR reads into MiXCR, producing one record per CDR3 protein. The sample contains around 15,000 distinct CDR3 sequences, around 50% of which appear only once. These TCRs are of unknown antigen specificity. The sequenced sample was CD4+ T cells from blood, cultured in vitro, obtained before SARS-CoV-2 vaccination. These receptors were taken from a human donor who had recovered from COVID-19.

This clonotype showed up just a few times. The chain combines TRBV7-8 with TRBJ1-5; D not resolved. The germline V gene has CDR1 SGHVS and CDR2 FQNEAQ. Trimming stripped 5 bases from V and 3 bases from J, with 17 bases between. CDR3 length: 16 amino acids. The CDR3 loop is CASSPLRTRINQPQHF. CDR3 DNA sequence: TGTGCCAGCAGCCCCCTCCGGACGCGGATCAATCAGCCCCAGCATTTT.

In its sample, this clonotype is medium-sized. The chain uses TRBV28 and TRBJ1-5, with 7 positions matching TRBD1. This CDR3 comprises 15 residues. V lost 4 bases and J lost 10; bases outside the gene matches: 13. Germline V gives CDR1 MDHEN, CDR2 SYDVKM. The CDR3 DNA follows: TGTGCCAGCAGTTACGATTGGACAGGCGGGGAACCCCAGCATTTT. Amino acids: CASSYDWTGGEPQHF.

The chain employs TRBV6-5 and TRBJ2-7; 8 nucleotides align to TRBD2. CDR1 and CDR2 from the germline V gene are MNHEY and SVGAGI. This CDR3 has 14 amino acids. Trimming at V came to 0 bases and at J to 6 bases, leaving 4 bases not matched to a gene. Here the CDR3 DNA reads TGTGCCAGCAGTTACTCTAGCGGGGTCGGCGAGCAGTACTTC. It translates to CASSYSSGVGEQYF.

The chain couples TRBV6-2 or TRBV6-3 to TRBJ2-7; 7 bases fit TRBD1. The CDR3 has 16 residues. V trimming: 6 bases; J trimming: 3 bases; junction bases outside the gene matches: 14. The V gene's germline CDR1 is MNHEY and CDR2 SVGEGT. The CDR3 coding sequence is TGTGCCAGCAGGCCCAAAGACAGGGTGGGAAGCTACGAGCAGTACTTC. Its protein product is CASRPKDRVGSYEQYF.

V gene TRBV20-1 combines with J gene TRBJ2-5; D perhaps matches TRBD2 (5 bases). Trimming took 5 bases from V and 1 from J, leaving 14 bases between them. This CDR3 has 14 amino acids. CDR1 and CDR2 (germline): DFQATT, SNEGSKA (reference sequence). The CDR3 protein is CSAGRLASQETQYF. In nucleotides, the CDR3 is TGCAGTGCTGGGCGGTTAGCGTCCCAAGAGACCCAGTACTTC.

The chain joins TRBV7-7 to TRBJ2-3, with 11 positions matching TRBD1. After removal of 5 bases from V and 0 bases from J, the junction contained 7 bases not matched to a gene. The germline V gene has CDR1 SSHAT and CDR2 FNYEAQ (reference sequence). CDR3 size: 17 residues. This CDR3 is CASSAGTGGGSTDTQYF. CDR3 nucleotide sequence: TGTGCCAGCAGCGCGGGGACAGGGGGTGGTAGCACAGATACGCAGTATTTT. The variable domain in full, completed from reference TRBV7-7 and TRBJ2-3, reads GAGVSQSPRYKVTKRGQDVTLRCDPISSHATLYWYQQALGQGPEFLTYFNYEAQPDKSGLPSDRFSAERPEGSISTLTIQRTEQRDSAMYRCASSAGTGGGSTDTQYFGPGTRLTVL.

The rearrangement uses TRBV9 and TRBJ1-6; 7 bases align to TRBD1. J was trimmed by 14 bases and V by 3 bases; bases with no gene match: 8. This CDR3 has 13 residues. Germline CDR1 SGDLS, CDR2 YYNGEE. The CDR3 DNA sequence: TGTGCCAGCAGCGCAGGGGGAGGGGAAACCCTCCACTTT. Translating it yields CASSAGGGETLHF.

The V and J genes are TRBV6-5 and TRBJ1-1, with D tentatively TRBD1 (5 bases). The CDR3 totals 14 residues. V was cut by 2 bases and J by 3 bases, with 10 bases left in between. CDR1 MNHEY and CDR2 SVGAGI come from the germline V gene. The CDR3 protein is CASSYGGPDTEAFF. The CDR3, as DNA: TGTGCCAGCAGTTACGGGGGACCAGACACTGAAGCTTTCTTT.

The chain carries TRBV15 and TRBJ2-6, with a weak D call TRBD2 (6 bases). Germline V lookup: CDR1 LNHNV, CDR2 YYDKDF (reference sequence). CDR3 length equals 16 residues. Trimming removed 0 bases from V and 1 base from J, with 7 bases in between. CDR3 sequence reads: CATSRDRGSGANVLTF. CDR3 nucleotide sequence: TGTGCCACCAGCAGAGATCGGGGGTCTGGGGCCAACGTCCTGACTTTC.

The CDR3 DNA follows: TGTGCCAGCAGCTTAGGGGCAGGGGACACAGATACGCAGTATTTT. This translates into CASSLGAGDTDTQYF. The chain combines TRBV7-9 with TRBJ2-3, with D perhaps matching TRBD1 (6 bases). The CDR3 has 15 residues. Germline CDR1 and CDR2: SEHNR and FQNEAQ (reference sequence). V gave up 1 base and J gave up 2 bases, with 10 bases separating them. The full variable domain, completed using reference TRBV7-9 and TRBJ2-3, is DTGVSQNPRHKITKRGQNVTFRCDPISEHNRLYWYRQTLGQGPEFLTYFQNEAQLEKSRLLSDRFSAERPKGSFSTLEIQRTEQGDSAMYLCASSLGAGDTDTQYFGPGTRLTVL.

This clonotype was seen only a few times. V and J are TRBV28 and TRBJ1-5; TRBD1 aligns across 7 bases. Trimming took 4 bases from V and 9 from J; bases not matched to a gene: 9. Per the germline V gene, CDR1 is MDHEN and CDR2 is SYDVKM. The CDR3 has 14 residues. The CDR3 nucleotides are TGTGCCAGCAGTTCCAGGGCCCCAGGGGGGCCCCAGCATTTT. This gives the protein CASSSRAPGGPQHF.

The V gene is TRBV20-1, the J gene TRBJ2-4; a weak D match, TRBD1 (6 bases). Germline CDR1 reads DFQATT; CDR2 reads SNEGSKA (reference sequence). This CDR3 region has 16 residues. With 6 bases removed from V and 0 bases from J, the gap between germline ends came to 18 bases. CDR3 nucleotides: TGCAGTGCCACTCACCCGGACAGACTAGCCAAAAACATTCAGTACTTC. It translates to CSATHPDRLAKNIQYF.

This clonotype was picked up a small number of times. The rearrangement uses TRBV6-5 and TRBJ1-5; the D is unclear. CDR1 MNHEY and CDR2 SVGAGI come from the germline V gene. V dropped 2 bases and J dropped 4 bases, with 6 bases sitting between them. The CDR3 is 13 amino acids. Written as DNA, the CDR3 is TGTGCCAGCAGTTACCGTGAGAATCAGCCCCAGCATTTT. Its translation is CASSYRENQPQHF.

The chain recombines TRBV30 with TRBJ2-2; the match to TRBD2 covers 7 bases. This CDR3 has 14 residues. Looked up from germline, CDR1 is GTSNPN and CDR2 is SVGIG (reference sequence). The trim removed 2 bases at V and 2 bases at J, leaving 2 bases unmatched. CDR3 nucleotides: TGTGCCTGGAGTACGGGAGGTAACACCGGGGAGCTGTTTTTT. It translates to CAWSTGGNTGELFF.

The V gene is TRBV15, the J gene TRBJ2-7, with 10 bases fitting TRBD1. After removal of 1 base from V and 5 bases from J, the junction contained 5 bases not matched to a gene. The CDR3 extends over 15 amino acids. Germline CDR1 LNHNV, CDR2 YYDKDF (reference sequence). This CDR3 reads CATSRAGTGANEQYF. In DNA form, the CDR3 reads TGTGCCACCAGCAGAGCCGGGACAGGGGCCAACGAGCAGTACTTC.

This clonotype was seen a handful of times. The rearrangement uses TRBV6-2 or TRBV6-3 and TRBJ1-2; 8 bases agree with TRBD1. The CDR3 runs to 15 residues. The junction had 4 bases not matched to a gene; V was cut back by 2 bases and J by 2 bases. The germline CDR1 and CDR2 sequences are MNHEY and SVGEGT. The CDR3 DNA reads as TGTGCCAGCAGTTACCCGGGGACAGGAAACTATGGCTACACCTTC. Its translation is CASSYPGTGNYGYTF.

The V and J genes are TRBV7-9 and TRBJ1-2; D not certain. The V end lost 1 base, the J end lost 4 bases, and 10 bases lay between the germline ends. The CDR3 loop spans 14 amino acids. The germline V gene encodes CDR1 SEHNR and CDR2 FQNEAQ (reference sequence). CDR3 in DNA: TGTGCCAGCAGCTTAGAGGCAGGTACCTATGGCTACACCTTC. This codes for CASSLEAGTYGYTF.

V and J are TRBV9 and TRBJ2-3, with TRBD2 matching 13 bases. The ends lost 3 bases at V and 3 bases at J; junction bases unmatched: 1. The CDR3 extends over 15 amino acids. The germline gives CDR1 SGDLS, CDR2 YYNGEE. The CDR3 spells CASSATSGRTDTQYF. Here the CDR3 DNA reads TGTGCCAGCAGCGCGACTAGCGGGAGGACAGATACGCAGTATTTT.

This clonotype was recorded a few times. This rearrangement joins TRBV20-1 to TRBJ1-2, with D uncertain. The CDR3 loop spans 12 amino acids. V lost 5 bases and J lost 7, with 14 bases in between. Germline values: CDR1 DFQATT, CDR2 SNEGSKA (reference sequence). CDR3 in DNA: TGCAGTGCTCACCTCTCGGGGTCTGGCTACACCTTC. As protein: CSAHLSGSGYTF.

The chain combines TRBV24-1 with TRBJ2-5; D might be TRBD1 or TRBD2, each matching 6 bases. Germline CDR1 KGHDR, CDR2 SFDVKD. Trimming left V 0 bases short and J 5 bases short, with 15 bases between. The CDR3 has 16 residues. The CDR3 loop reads CATSDLQQGGGETQYF. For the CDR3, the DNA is TGTGCCACCAGTGATTTGCAACAGGGTGGGGGGGAGACCCAGTACTTC.